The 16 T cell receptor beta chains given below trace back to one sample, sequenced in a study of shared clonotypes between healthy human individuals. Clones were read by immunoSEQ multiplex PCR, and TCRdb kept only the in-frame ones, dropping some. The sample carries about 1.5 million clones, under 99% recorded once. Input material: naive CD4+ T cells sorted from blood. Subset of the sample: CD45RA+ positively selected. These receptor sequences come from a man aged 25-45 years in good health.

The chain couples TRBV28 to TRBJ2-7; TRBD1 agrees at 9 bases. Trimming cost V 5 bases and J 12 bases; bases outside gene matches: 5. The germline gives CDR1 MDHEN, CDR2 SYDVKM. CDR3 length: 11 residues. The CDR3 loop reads CASSGTGIRYF. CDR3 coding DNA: TGTGCCAGCAGTGGGACAGGGATCAGGTACTTC.

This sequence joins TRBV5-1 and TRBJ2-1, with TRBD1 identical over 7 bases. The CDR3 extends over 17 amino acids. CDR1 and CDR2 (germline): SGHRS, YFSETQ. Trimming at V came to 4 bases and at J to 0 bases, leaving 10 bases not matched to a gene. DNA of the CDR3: TGCGCCAGCAGCACCGGACAGGCGCATAGCTCCTACAATGAGCAGTTCTTC. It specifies CASSTGQAHSSYNEQFF.

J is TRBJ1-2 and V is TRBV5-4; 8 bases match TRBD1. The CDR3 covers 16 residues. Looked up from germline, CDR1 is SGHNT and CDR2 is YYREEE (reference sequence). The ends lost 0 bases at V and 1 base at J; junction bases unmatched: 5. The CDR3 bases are TGTGCCAGCAGCTTGGTTGCAGGGGGCGATAACTATGGCTACACCTTC. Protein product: CASSLVAGGDNYGYTF.

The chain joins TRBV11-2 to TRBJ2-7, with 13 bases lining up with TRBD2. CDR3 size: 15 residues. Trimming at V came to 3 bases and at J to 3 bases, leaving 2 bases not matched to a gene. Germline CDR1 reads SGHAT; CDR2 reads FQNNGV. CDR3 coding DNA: TGTGCCAGCAGCTTCGGACTAGCGGGGGTCTACGAGCAGTACTTC. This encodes CASSFGLAGVYEQYF.

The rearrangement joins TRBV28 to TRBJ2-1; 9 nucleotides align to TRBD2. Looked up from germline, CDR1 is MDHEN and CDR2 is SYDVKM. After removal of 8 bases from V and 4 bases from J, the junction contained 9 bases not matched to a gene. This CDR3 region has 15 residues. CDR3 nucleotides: TGTGCCAGCTGCGACCTAGCGGGAAGATACAATGAGCAGTTCTTC. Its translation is CASCDLAGRYNEQFF.

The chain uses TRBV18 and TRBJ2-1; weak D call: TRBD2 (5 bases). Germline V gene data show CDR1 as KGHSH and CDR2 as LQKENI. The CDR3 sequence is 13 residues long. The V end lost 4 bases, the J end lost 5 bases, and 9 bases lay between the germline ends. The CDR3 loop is CASSLSGNNEQFF. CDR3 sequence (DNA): TGTGCCAGCTCACTAAGCGGTAACAATGAGCAGTTCTTC.

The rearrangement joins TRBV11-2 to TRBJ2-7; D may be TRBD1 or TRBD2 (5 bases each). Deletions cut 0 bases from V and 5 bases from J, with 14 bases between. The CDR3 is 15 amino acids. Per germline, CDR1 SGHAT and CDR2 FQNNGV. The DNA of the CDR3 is TGTGCCAGCAGCTTAGAATTTGGGGGAACCCACGAGCAGTACTTC. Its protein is CASSLEFGGTHEQYF.

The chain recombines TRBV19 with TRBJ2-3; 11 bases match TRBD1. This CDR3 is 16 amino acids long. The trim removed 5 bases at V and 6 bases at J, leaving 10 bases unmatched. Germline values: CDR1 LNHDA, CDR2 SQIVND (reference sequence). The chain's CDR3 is CASSLPGTGGQDTQYF. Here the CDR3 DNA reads TGTGCCAGTAGTCTCCCTGGGACAGGGGGACAGGATACGCAGTATTTT.

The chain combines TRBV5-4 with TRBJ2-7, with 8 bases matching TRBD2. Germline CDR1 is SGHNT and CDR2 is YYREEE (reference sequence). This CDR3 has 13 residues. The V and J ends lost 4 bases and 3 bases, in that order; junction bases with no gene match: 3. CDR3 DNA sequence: TGTGCCAGCAGCCCCACTAGCGGCTACGAGCAGTACTTC. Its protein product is CASSPTSGYEQYF.

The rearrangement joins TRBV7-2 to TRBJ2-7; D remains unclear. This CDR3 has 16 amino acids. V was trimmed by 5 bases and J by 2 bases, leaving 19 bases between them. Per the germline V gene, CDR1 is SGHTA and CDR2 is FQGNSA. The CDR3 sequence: CASSPTVGRGPYEQYF. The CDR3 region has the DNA TGTGCCAGCAGCCCCACAGTAGGTAGAGGACCCTACGAGCAGTACTTC.

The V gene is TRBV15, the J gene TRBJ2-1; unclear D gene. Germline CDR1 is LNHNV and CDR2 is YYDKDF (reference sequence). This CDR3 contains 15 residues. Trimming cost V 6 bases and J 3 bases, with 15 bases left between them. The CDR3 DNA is TGTGCCACCAGTTTCCAGGAAAGACGCTACAATGAGCAGTTCTTC. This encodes CATSFQERRYNEQFF. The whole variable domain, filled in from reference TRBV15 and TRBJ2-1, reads DAMVIQNPRYQVTQFGKPVTLSCSQTLNHNVMYWYQQKSSQAPKLLFHYYDKDFNNEADTPDNFQSRRPNTSFCFLDIRSPGLGDTAMYLCATSFQERRYNEQFFGPGTRLTVL.

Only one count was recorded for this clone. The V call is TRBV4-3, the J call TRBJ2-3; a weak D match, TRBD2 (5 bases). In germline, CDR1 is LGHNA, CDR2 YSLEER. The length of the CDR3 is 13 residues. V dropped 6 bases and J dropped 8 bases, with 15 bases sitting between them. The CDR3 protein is CASSIPGSGTQYF. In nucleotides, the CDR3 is TGCGCCAGCAGTATTCCGGGGTCAGGTACGCAGTATTTT.

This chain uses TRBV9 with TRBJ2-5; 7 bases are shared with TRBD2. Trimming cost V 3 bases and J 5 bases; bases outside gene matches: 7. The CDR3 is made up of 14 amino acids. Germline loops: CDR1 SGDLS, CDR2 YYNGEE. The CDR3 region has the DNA TGTGCCAGCAGCGGAAGCGGGAATGGGGAGACCCAGTACTTC. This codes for CASSGSGNGETQYF.

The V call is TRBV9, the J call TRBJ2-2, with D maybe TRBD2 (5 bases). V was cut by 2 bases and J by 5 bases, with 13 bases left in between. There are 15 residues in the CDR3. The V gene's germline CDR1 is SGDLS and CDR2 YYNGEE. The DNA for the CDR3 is TGTGCCAGCAGCGTTTACTCCCGAGGGACCGGGGAGCTGTTTTTT. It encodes CASSVYSRGTGELFF. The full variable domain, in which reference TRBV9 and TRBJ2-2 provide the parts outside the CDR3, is DSGVTQTPKHLITATGQRVTLRCSPRSGDLSVYWYQQSLDQGLQFLIQYYNGEERAKGNILERFSAQQFPDLHSELNLSSLELGDSALYFCASSVYSRGTGELFFGEGSRLTVL.

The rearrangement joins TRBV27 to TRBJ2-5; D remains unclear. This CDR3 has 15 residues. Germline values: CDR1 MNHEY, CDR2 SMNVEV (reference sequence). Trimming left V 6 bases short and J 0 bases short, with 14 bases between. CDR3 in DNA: TGTGCCAGCAGCGCCCACTCCCTGTACCAAGAGACCCAGTACTTC. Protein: CASSAHSLYQETQYF.

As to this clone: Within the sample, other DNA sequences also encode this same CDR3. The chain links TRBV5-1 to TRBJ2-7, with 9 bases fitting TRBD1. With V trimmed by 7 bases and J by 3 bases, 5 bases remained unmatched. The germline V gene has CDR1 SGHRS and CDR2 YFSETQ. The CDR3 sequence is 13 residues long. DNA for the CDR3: TGCGCCAGCCGCCCGGGACAGGGCTACGAGCAGTACTTC. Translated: CASRPGQGYEQYF.